A single sample gave rise to the 18 T cell receptor beta chains below, sequenced in a study of T cell responses to AZD1222 COVID-19 vaccine. Clones were read by immunoSEQ multiplex PCR, and TCRdb kept only the in-frame ones, dropping some. Here the sample spans under 200,000 clones, around nine tenths being singletons. The sequences come from peripheral blood, collected 28 days after the second dose of the MenACWY control vaccine. These TCRs come from an adult who received the MenACWY meningococcal vaccine as a control.

V and J are TRBV5-4 and TRBJ1-5; 7 positions match TRBD1. V shed 4 bases, J shed 5 bases, and the junction held 9 bases outside the gene matches. The germline CDR1 and CDR2 sequences are SGHNT and YYREEE (reference sequence). This CDR3 is 15 amino acids long. In DNA, the CDR3 is TGTGCCAGCAGCCGGGGGGGACAGAATGATCAGCCCCAGCATTTT. It specifies CASSRGGQNDQPQHF.

This chain joins TRBV21-1 and TRBJ2-3; the table's D gene call, TRBD1, was not cross checked with the DNA. TRBV21-1 is shown as a pseudogene. CDR3 length: 15 amino acids. The DNA for the CDR3 is TGTGCCAGCAGCTCCCAACGGGACACAAGAGATACGCAGTATTTT. It is translated as CASSSQRDTRDTQYF.

The chain recombines TRBV11-3 with TRBJ1-6; D is unresolved. Germline CDR1 SGHNT, CDR2 YENEEA. The V gene lost 1 base and the J gene lost 10 bases, with 8 bases spanning the gap. The CDR3 has 13 residues. Here the CDR3 reads CASSLGRHSPLHF. Here the CDR3 DNA reads TGTGCCAGCAGCTTAGGCAGACACTCACCCCTCCACTTT. The whole variable domain, filled in from reference TRBV11-3 and TRBJ1-6, reads EAGVVQSPRYKIIEKKQPVAFWCNPISGHNTLYWYLQNLGQGPELLIRYENEEAVDDSQLPKDRFSAERLKGVDSTLKIQPAELGDSAVYLCASSLGRHSPLHFGNGTRLTVT.

The gene calls are TRBV19 and TRBJ1-6; D gene uncertain. Trimming cost V 7 bases and J 5 bases, with 18 bases left between them. This CDR3 contains 16 residues. Germline V CDR1 and CDR2: LNHDA, SQIVND (reference sequence). DNA for the CDR3: TGTGCCAGTACCTTATCCTCACCACTCGATAATTCACCCCTCCACTTT. This sequence encodes CASTLSSPLDNSPLHF. Combining the CDR3 with reference TRBV19 and TRBJ1-6 gives the whole variable domain DGGITQSPKYLFRKEGQNVTLSCEQNLNHDAMYWYRQDPGQGLRLIYYSQIVNDFQKGDIAEGYSVSREKKESFPLTVTSAQKNPTAFYLCASTLSSPLDNSPLHFGNGTRLTVT.

V is TRBV18 and J is TRBJ2-5, with 8 bases identical to TRBD2. Germline CDR1 reads KGHSH; CDR2 reads LQKENI. Trimming took 5 bases from V and 2 from J; bases not matched to a gene: 7. The CDR3 loop spans 15 amino acids. The CDR3 loop is CASSTLAVRQETQYF. CDR3 bases: TGTGCCAGCTCAACACTAGCGGTAAGACAAGAGACCCAGTACTTC.

The rearrangement links TRBV3-1 (or the pseudogene TRBV3-2) to TRBJ1-5; D gene ambiguous. Trimming removed 4 bases at V and 5 bases at J, with 12 bases between. CDR1 and CDR2 (germline): LGHDT, YNNKEL (reference sequence). The length of the CDR3 is 14 residues. For the CDR3, the DNA is TGTGCCAGCAGCCCATTAGATAATTATCAGCCCCAGCATTTT. Translation: CASSPLDNYQPQHF.

The chain uses TRBV6-2 or TRBV6-3 and TRBJ2-7; TRBD2 matches at 7 bases. The CDR3 runs to 13 residues. Germline trimming cut 2 bases from V and 6 bases from J; bases unmatched to any gene: 4. CDR1 and CDR2 (germline): MNHEY, SVGEGT. The CDR3 sequence: CASSYLAAGEQYF. CDR3 nucleotides: TGTGCCAGCAGTTACCTAGCGGCTGGCGAGCAGTACTTC.

The V and J genes are TRBV2 and TRBJ1-6, with D possibly being TRBD1 (6 bases). The V gene's germline CDR1 is SNHLY and CDR2 FYNNEI. The CDR3 extends over 14 amino acids. Trimming removed 7 bases from V and 7 bases from J, with 14 bases in between. The CDR3 sequence is CASMVVRGNSPLHF. DNA of the CDR3: TGTGCCAGCATGGTGGTCAGGGGCAATTCACCCCTCCACTTT.

The V call is TRBV14, the J call TRBJ2-1; possibly TRBD1 for D (5 bases). V dropped 4 bases and J dropped 6 bases, with 10 bases sitting between them. Germline values: CDR1 SGHDN, CDR2 FVKESK. CDR3 size: 13 residues. The CDR3 protein is CASSRIRGNEQFF. Here the CDR3 DNA reads TGTGCCAGCAGCCGCATAAGGGGCAATGAGCAGTTCTTC.

The chain employs TRBV29-1 and TRBJ1-2; no clear D. CDR1 is SQVTM and CDR2 is ANQGSEA in the germline V gene. Trimming stripped 7 bases from V and 7 bases from J, with 13 bases between. This CDR3 has 11 residues. CDR3: CSAAKQAGYTF. DNA of the CDR3: TGCAGCGCCGCCAAGCAGGCTGGCTACACCTTC.

The rearrangement joins TRBV29-1 to TRBJ2-2; D unresolved. Trimming shortened V by 6 bases and J by 0 bases, and 8 bases separated the two germline ends. The CDR3 covers 13 residues. CDR1 is SQVTM, CDR2 ANQGSEA, per germline. The CDR3 is CSVEDTNTGELFF. Here the CDR3 DNA reads TGCAGCGTCGAGGATACGAACACCGGGGAGCTGTTTTTT.

This clone has just one count. The rearrangement joins TRBV6-2 or TRBV6-3 to TRBJ2-1; possibly TRBD1 for D (6 bases). V was trimmed by 0 bases and J by 3 bases, leaving 12 bases between them. The length of the CDR3 is 16 residues. Germline V gene lookup returns CDR1 MNHEY and CDR2 SVGEGT. CDR3 protein: CASSYSLGQNYNEQFF. The CDR3, as DNA: TGTGCCAGCAGTTACTCCTTAGGACAGAACTACAATGAGCAGTTCTTC.

The chain couples TRBV9 to TRBJ1-2, with D unclear. Germline CDR1 and CDR2: SGDLS and YYNGEE. The V and J ends lost 0 bases and 6 bases respectively, with 12 bases between them. The CDR3 is 14 amino acids. CDR3 in amino acids: CASSVAFGGNGYTF. The DNA for the CDR3 is TGTGCCAGCAGCGTAGCCTTTGGAGGGAATGGCTACACCTTC. The complete variable domain, with remaining parts taken from reference TRBV9 and TRBJ1-2, reads DSGVTQTPKHLITATGQRVTLRCSPRSGDLSVYWYQQSLDQGLQFLIQYYNGEERAKGNILERFSAQQFPDLHSELNLSSLELGDSALYFCASSVAFGGNGYTFGSGTRLTVV.

The rearrangement links TRBV11-3 to TRBJ2-3, with D possibly TRBD2 on 7 matching bases. Trimming pared 6 bases from V and 5 bases from J, leaving 21 bases between. The CDR3 covers 16 residues. Germline V gene lookup returns CDR1 SGHNT and CDR2 YENEEA. DNA for the CDR3: TGTGCCAGCAGTGGGGGAGGGGGTTGGATGGGAGATACGCAGTATTTT. Translation gives CASSGGGGWMGDTQYF.

This clone showed up just once. J is TRBJ2-1 and V is TRBV20-1; TRBD2 matches at 8 bases. V lost 3 bases and J lost 3; bases outside the gene matches: 13. CDR3 length: 17 residues. Germline V gene lookup returns CDR1 DFQATT and CDR2 SNEGSKA (reference sequence). DNA for the CDR3: TGCAGTGCTAGTACCCTGTACAAAGCGGGAGACTACAATGAGCAGTTCTTC. It is translated as CSASTLYKAGDYNEQFF.

The V gene is TRBV4-1, the J gene TRBJ1-4; tentatively, D is TRBD1 (6 bases). The CDR3 contains 15 residues. CDR1 MGHRA and CDR2 YSYEKL come from the germline V gene. V was trimmed by 3 bases and J by 15 bases, leaving 23 bases between them. The CDR3 protein is CASSHQTGTWVEVFF. In DNA, the CDR3 is TGCGCCAGCAGCCATCAAACAGGGACCTGGGTTGAGGTGTTTTTT.

This clone was found once. The chain recombines TRBV19 with TRBJ1-2, with 7 bases fitting TRBD1. The CDR3 consists of 16 residues. Germline V lookup: CDR1 LNHDA, CDR2 SQIVND (reference sequence). Trimming took 9 bases from V and 2 from J; bases not matched to a gene: 15. The CDR3 protein is CASKESQTGSNYGYTF. The CDR3 bases are TGTGCCAGCAAAGAAAGCCAGACAGGGTCCAACTATGGCTACACCTTC.

J is TRBJ2-6 and V is TRBV3-1 (or the pseudogene TRBV3-2); D is uncertain. The V end lost 4 bases, the J end lost 4 bases, and 8 bases lay between the germline ends. The germline gives CDR1 LGHDT, CDR2 YNNKEL (reference sequence). The CDR3 runs 14 residues. The CDR3 region has the DNA TGTGCCAGCAGCCTTCTCGACGGGGCCAACGTCCTGACTTTC. Its protein is CASSLLDGANVLTF.